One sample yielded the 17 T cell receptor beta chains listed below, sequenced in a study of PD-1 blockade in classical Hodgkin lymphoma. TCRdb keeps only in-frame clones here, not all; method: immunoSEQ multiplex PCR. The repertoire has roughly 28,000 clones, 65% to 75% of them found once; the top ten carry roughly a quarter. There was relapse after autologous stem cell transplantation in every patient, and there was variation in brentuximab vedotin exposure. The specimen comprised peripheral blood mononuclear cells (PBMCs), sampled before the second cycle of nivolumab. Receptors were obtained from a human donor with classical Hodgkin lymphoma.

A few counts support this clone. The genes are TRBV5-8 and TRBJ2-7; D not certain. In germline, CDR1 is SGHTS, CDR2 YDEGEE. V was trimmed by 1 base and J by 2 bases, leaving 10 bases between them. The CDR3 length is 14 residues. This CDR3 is CASSLLLGTYEQYF. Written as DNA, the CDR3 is TGTGCCAGCAGCTTGCTTCTCGGAACCTACGAGCAGTACTTC.

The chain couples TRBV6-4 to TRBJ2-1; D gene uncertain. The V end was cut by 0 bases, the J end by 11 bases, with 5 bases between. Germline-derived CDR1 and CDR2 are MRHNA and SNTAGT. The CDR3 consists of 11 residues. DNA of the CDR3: TGTGCCAGCAGTGACTCGAATAAGCAGTTCTTC. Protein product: CASSDSNKQFF.

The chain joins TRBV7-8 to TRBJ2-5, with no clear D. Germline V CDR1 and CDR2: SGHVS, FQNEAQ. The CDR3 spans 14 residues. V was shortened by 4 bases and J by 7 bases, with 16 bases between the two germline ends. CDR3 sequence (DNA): TGTGCCAGCAGCTCCCTCAGCCTCCTGGGGACCCAGTACTTC. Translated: CASSSLSLLGTQYF.

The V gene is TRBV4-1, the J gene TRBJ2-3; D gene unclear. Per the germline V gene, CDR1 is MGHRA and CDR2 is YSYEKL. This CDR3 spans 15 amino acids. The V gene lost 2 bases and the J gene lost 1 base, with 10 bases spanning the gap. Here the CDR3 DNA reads TGCGCCAGCAGCCAATCGGTAGCCCGCACAGATACGCAGTATTTT. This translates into CASSQSVARTDTQYF.

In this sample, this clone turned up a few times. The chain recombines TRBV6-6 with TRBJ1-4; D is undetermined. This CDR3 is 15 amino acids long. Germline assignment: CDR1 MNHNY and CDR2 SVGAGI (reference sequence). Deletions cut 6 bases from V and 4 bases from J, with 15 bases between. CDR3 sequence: CASRPPGEYNEKLFF. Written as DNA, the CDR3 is TGTGCCAGCAGGCCCCCCGGGGAGTATAATGAAAAACTGTTTTTT.

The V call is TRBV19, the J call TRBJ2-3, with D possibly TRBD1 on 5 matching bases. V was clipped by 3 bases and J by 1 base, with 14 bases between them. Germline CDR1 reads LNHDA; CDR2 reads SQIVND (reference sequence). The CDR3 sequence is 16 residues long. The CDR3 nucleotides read TGTGCCAGTAGTATCCTAGGGGTAGGGGGCACAGATACGCAGTATTTT. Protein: CASSILGVGGTDTQYF. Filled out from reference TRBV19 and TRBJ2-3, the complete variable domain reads DGGITQSPKYLFRKEGQNVTLSCEQNLNHDAMYWYRQDPGQGLRLIYYSQIVNDFQKGDIAEGYSVSREKKESFPLTVTSAQKNPTAFYLCASSILGVGGTDTQYFGPGTRLTVL.

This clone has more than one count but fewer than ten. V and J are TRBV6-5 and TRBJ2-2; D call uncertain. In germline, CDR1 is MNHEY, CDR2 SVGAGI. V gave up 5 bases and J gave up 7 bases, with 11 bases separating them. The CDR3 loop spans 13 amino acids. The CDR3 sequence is CASSRPPIGELFF. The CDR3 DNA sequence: TGTGCCAGCAGTCGTCCCCCTATCGGGGAGCTGTTTTTT.

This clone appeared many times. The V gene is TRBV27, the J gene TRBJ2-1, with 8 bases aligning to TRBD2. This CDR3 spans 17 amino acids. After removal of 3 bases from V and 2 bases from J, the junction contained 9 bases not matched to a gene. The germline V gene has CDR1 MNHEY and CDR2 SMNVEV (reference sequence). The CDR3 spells CASSLAGTSHPYNEQFF. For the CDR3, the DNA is TGTGCCAGCAGTTTGGCCGGGACTAGTCACCCCTACAATGAGCAGTTCTTC.

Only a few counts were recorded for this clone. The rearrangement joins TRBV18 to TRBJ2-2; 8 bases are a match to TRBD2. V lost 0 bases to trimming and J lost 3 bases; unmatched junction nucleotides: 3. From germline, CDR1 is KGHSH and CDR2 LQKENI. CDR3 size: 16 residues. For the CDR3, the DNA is TGTGCCAGCTCACCACCATCGGGGGGGCACACCGGGGAGCTGTTTTTT. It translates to CASSPPSGGHTGELFF.

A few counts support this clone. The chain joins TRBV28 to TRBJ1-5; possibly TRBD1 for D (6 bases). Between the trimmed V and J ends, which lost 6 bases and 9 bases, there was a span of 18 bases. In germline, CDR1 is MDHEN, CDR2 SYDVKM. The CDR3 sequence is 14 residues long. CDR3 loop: CASSPGQPNAPQHF. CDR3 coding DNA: TGTGCCAGCAGCCCTGGACAGCCCAATGCGCCCCAGCATTTT. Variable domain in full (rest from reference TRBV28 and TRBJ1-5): DVKVTQSSRYLVKRTGEKVFLECVQDMDHENMFWYRQDPGLGLRLIYFSYDVKMKEKGDIPEGYSVSREKKERFSLILESASTNQTSMYLCASSPGQPNAPQHFGDGTRLSIL.

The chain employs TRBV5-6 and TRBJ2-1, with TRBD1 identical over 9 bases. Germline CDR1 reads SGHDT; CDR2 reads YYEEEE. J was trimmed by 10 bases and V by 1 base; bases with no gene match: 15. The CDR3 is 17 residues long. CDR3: CASSLHFRDRVGKEQFF. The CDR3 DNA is TGTGCCAGCAGCTTGCACTTCCGGGACAGGGTTGGAAAGGAGCAGTTCTTC.

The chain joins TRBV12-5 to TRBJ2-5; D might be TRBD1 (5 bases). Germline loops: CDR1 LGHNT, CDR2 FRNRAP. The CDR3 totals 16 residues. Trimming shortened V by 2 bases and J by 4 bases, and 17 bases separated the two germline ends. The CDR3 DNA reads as TGTGCTAGTGGTTTGTGGGCCGGAAGGGGTCGAGAGACCCAGTACTTC. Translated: CASGLWAGRGRETQYF.

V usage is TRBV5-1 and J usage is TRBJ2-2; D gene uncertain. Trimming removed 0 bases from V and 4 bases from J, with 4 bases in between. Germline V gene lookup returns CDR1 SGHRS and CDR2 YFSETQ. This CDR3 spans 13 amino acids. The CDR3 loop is CASSLGPTGELFF. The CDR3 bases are TGCGCCAGCAGCTTGGGACCCACCGGGGAGCTGTTTTTT.

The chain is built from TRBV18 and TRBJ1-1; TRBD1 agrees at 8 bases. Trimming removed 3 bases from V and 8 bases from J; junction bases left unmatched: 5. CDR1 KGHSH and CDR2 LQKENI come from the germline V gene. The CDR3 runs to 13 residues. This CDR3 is CASSPTGQGEAFF. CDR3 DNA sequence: TGTGCCAGCTCACCCACCGGACAGGGCGAAGCTTTCTTT.

CDR3 protein: CASSDNYEQYF. The CDR3, as DNA: TGTGCCAGCAGCGACAACTACGAGCAGTACTTC. The gene calls are TRBV11-1 and TRBJ2-7; D uncertain. Germline V CDR1 and CDR2: SGHAT, FQDESV (reference sequence). V shed 5 bases and J shed 3 bases, with 5 bases lying between them. This CDR3 comprises 11 residues.

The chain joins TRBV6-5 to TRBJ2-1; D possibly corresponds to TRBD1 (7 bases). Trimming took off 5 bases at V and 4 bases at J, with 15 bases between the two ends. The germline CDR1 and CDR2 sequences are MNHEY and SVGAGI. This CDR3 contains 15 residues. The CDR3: CASSRGPGVYNEQFF. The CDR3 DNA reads TGTGCCAGCAGTAGGGGGCCGGGGGTTTACAATGAGCAGTTCTTC.

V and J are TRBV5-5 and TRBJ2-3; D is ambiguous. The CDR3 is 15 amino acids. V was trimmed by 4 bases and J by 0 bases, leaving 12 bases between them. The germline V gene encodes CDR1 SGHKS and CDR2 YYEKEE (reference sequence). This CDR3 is CASSPLGPSTDTQYF. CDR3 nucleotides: TGTGCCAGCAGCCCCTTAGGTCCTAGCACAGATACGCAGTATTTT.